This entry concerns a single T cell receptor beta chain. No antigen is known for it. The sample belongs to a study of PD-1 blockade in classical Hodgkin lymphoma. With 0 bases clipped from V and 9 bases from J, the junction kept 16 bases outside the gene matches. This CDR3 comprises 18 residues. Germline values: CDR1 SGHRS, CDR2 YFSETQ. Using immunoSEQ multiplex PCR, the repertoire was profiled, and TCRdb retains in-frame clones only, with some absent. The data contain about 100,000 clones, 85% to 90% of them singletons. Study conclusions and caveats: Newly diagnosed and completely responding patients shared comparable baseline diversity.

Every patient was affected by relapse after autologous stem cell transplantation, while exposure to brentuximab vedotin was not uniform. The sample in question was peripheral blood mononuclear cells (PBMCs), obtained before the second cycle of nivolumab. The clonotype originates from a human donor with classical Hodgkin lymphoma. The rearrangement uses TRBV5-1 and TRBJ2-1, with 9 positions matching TRBD2. The CDR3: CASSLVAAGGPWMGEQFF. The CDR3 DNA sequence: TGCGCCAGCAGCTTGGTGGCGGCGGGGGGGCCATGGATGGGTGAGCAGTTCTTC. Filled out from reference TRBV5-1 and TRBJ2-1, the complete variable domain reads KAGVTQTPRYLIKTRGQQVTLSCSPISGHRSVSWYQQTPGQGLQFLFEYFSETQRNKGNFPGRFSGRQFSNSRSEMNVSTLELGDSALYLCASSLVAAGGPWMGEQFFGPGTRLTVL.